Listed below are T cell receptor beta chains from one sample, sequenced in a study of T cells in Graves' hyperthyroidism and ophthalmopathy. TCRdb re-analysed the multiplex PCR reads in MiXCR, keeping a single row per CDR3 protein. The sample has under 400,000 distinct CDR3 sequences, roughly 13% seen once; the top ten hold around a tenth. The sample comprised blood. Receptor source: a woman in her late teens or twenties with Graves' hyperthyroidism. Both conserved end residues are part of each CDR3. The D gene is left open where the match is weak. Size is omitted from some rows. Given values are once, few, many or a class for expanded clones.

J gene | CDR3 length | clone size | D gene | V gene | CDR3 protein | CDR3 DNA
TRBJ1-1 | 16 | many | NA | TRBV6-2/TRBV6-3 | CASDDSPGSLNTEAFF | TGTGCCAGCGACGATTCCCCAGGCAGCTTGAACACTGAAGCTTTCTTT
TRBJ2-7 | 12 | many | NA | TRBV27 | CASSPTGSEQYF | TGTGCCAGCAGTCCCACCGGGAGCGAGCAGTACTTC
TRBJ2-2 | 15 | many | NA | TRBV7-7 | CASSIEGRNTGELFF | TGTGCTAGCAGTATCGAGGGGAGGAACACCGGGGAGCTGTTTTTT
TRBJ2-1 | 16 | many | NA | TRBV24-1 | CATSDFGAGQSNEQFF | TGTGCCACCAGTGATTTCGGCGCGGGGCAGTCAAATGAGCAGTTCTTC
TRBJ1-2 | 14 | NA | TRBD1 | TRBV5-1 | CASSIGQGTGGYTF | TGCGCCAGCAGCATCGGACAGGGGACGGGCGGCTACACCTTC
TRBJ2-7 | 13 | few | NA | TRBV11-3 | CASSLRQDHEQYF | TGTGCCAGCAGCTTACGACAGGACCACGAGCAGTACTTC
TRBJ1-5 | 13 | few | NA | TRBV6-1 | CASSEGTPQPQHF | TGTGCCAGCAGTGAAGGGACTCCCCAGCCCCAGCATTTT
TRBJ1-1 | 15 | NA | TRBD1 | TRBV7-9 | CASSGGGGADTEAFF | TGTGCCAGCTCGGGAGGAGGGGGCGCCGACACTGAAGCTTTCTTT
TRBJ2-7 | 14 | many | NA | TRBV7-2 | CASSPGPTNAEQYF | TGTGCCAGCAGCCCGGGACCTACGAACGCCGAGCAGTACTTC
TRBJ2-1 | 13 | few | TRBD2 | TRBV19 | CASTRREAGEQFF | TGTGCCAGCACCCGGCGGGAGGCTGGTGAGCAGTTCTTC
TRBJ1-4 | 16 | NA | NA | TRBV4-3 | CASSQVSSPTNEKLFF | TGCGCCAGCAGCCAGGTTTCCAGCCCAACTAATGAAAAACTGTTTTTC
TRBJ2-1 | 14 | many | TRBD2 | TRBV6-1 | CASSYTSGSHEQFF | TGTGCCAGCAGTTATACTAGCGGGAGCCATGAGCAGTTCTTC
TRBJ2-7 | 14 | many | TRBD1 | TRBV9 | CASSVGGGTYEQYF | TGTGCCAGCAGCGTAGGAGGGGGCACGTACGAGCAGTACTTC
TRBJ1-3 | 14 | many | NA | TRBV10-3 | CAIMTGHSGNTIYF | TGTGCCATCATGACAGGCCACTCTGGAAACACCATATATTTT
TRBJ1-5 | 16 | few | NA | TRBV18 | CASSQTWTVTNQPQHF | TGTGCCAGCTCCCAAACTTGGACAGTGACAAATCAGCCCCAGCATTTT
TRBJ2-3 | 12 | many | NA | TRBV2 | CASKQGTDTQYF | TGTGCCAGCAAACAGGGAACAGATACGCAGTATTTT
TRBJ2-7 | 13 | many | NA | TRBV9 | CASSEGGLREQYF | TGTGCCAGCAGCGAGGGGGGCTTACGAGAGCAGTACTTC
TRBJ1-4 | 13 | many | NA | TRBV18 | CASSPSSVDKLFF | TGTGCCAGCTCACCGAGTAGTGTGGACAAACTGTTTTTT
TRBJ1-3 | 19 | many | TRBD1 | TRBV3-1 | CASSRSWTGGMFSGNTIYF | TGTGCCAGCAGTCGTTCTTGGACAGGGGGGATGTTCTCTGGAAACACCATATATTTT
TRBJ2-3 | 17 | NA | TRBD2 | TRBV5-6 | CASSKGTSGSGTDTQYF | TGTGCCAGCAGCAAAGGGACTAGCGGGAGCGGCACAGATACGCAGTATTTT
TRBJ2-3 | 16 | NA | NA | TRBV4-1 | CASSLRGGANTDTQYF | TGCGCCAGCAGCCTCCGCGGAGGGGCGAACACAGATACGCAGTATTTT
TRBJ2-1 | 15 | many | TRBD2 | TRBV6-1 | CASSEFAGGSNEQFF | TGTGCCAGCAGTGAATTTGCGGGAGGGTCCAATGAGCAGTTCTTC
TRBJ2-5 | 15 | NA | NA | TRBV6-6 | CASSYSERFQETQYF | TGTGCCAGCAGTTACTCGGAGCGGTTCCAAGAGACCCAGTACTTC
TRBJ1-1 | 13 | many | TRBD1 | TRBV18 | CASSPGQGTEAFF | TGTGCCAGCTCACCAGGACAGGGCACTGAAGCTTTCTTT
TRBJ1-4 | 15 | many | NA | TRBV5-1 | CASSPAALPSEKLFF | TGCGCCAGCAGCCCCGCGGCCCTCCCTTCTGAAAAACTGTTTTTT
TRBJ1-4 | 13 | NA | NA | TRBV13 | CASSTRPNEKLFF | TGTGCCAGCAGCACCCGGCCGAATGAAAAACTGTTTTTT
TRBJ2-1 | 14 | many | TRBD2 | TRBV30 | CASETSGSHNEQFF | TGTGCCTCCGAGACTAGCGGGAGCCACAATGAGCAGTTCTTC
TRBJ2-5 | 14 | many | NA | TRBV5-1 | CASSLLSDQETQYF | TGCGCCAGCAGCTTGTTGTCAGACCAAGAGACCCAGTACTTC
TRBJ1-1 | 13 | many | NA | TRBV12-5 | CASGLFGNTEAFF | TGTGCTAGTGGTTTGTTCGGAAACACTGAAGCTTTCTTT
TRBJ1-5 | 15 | many | NA | TRBV10-3 | CAISVGVSSNQPQHF | TGTGCCATCAGTGTAGGGGTCTCTAGCAATCAGCCCCAGCATTTT
TRBJ1-2 | 14 | few | TRBD1 | TRBV28 | CASAGTGAYYGYTF | TGTGCCAGTGCGGGGACAGGGGCTTACTATGGCTACACCTTC
TRBJ2-5 | 13 | many | NA | TRBV30 | CAWSGSVQETQYF | TGTGCCTGGAGTGGATCCGTGCAAGAGACCCAGTACTTC
TRBJ2-3 | 18 | few | TRBD2 | TRBV7-3 | CASSLNRSSGGSTDTQYF | TGTGCCAGCAGCTTAAATCGGTCCAGCGGGGGGTCGACAGATACGCAGTATTTT
TRBJ2-1 | 13 | few | NA | TRBV4-1 | CASSLVGPNEQFF | TGCGCCAGCAGCCTTGTTGGGCCCAATGAGCAGTTCTTC
TRBJ1-1 | 14 | NA | NA | TRBV19 | CASSSQATNTEAFF | TGTGCCAGTAGCTCACAGGCCACCAACACTGAAGCTTTCTTT
TRBJ1-1 | 15 | many | NA | TRBV6-1 | CASSERGLPNTEAFF | TGTGCCAGCAGTGAACGGGGGCTTCCGAACACTGAAGCTTTCTTT
TRBJ2-7 | 15 | many | TRBD2 | TRBV28 | CASSRGTSGRSEQYF | TGTGCCAGCAGCCGAGGGACTAGCGGGAGAAGCGAGCAGTACTTC
TRBJ2-2 | 16 | few | TRBD1 | TRBV7-3 | CASSPPGTGNTGELFF | TGTGCCAGCAGCCCCCCCGGGACAGGGAACACCGGGGAGCTGTTTTTT
TRBJ1-2 | 17 | many | TRBD1 | TRBV3-1 | CASSQALTRGRGDGYTF | TGTGCCAGCAGCCAAGCCTTAACCAGGGGGCGAGGGGATGGCTACACCTTC
TRBJ1-3 | 15 | many | NA | TRBV13 | CASGREGLAGNTIYF | TGTGCCAGCGGCAGGGAGGGTCTGGCTGGAAACACCATATATTTT
TRBJ2-3 | 14 | few | NA | TRBV3-1 | CASSPPWDTDTQYF | TGTGCCAGCAGCCCTCCCTGGGACACAGATACGCAGTATTTT
TRBJ2-3 | 20 | many | TRBD2 | TRBV11-2 | CASSLGLGWGTNRLADTQYF | TGTGCCAGCAGCTTAGGTCTAGGTTGGGGGACTAACAGACTCGCAGATACGCAGTATTTT
TRBJ1-2 | 15 | NA | NA | TRBV4-1 | CASSQGRAVGYGYTF | TGCGCCAGCAGCCAGGGAAGAGCGGTGGGCTATGGCTACACCTTC
TRBJ2-3 | 14 | few | NA | TRBV19 | CASSIGAGSDTQYF | TGTGCCAGTAGTATAGGGGCAGGGAGTGATACGCAGTATTTT
TRBJ2-1 | 15 | many | TRBD1 | TRBV20-1 | CSLGESGQGFDEQFF | TGCAGTCTAGGGGAATCGGGACAGGGATTCGATGAGCAGTTCTTC
TRBJ2-7 | 14 | many | TRBD1 | TRBV2 | CASTLGQGPYEQYF | TGTGCCAGCACTCTGGGACAGGGTCCCTACGAGCAGTACTTC